These T cell receptor beta chains were read from a single sample in a study of cytomegalovirus exposure and HLA in healthy donors. Using immunoSEQ multiplex PCR, the repertoire was profiled, and TCRdb retains in-frame clones only, with some absent. The sample contains 100,000 to 150,000 clones, about 80% of which appear only once. Sequencing used PBMCs. Every receptor here comes from a woman aged 40 to 49 in good health and CMV-seronegative. Both conserved end residues are trimmed from each CDR3. A D gene is named only where the DNA matches it firmly.

V | D | CDR3
TRBV2 | TRBD2 | ASSDGLAGAVYQETQY
TRBV28 | . | ASSLFDRRNYGYT
TRBV29-1 | TRBD2 | SVEPLAGYEQY
TRBV15 | . | ATSEYDQPQH
TRBV7-3 | TRBD2 | ASSWSGTNTGELF
TRBV10-3 | . | AISELYEQY
TRBV2 | TRBD2 | ASSAGTSIGNEQF
TRBV27 | . | ASSLNEKLF
TRBV6-5 | . | ASSYGDGGHEQF
TRBV5-4 | . | ASSLNTQVNYGYT
TRBV6-1 | TRBD1 | ASDRGPTYEQY
TRBV6-1 | TRBD1 | ASSEALLGGEGETQY
TRBV4-3 | . | ASSQDGGEPLH
TRBV2 | . | ASKLVSYEQY
TRBV9 | . | ASSVGPGGNYGYP
TRBV10-3 | TRBD1 | AISERDRGTNQPQH
TRBV7-9 | TRBD1 | ASSSWTGGTGELF
TRBV7-8 | TRBD1 | ASSYGQGYQPGELF
TRBV9 | TRBD1 | ASSIGGQRSSYEQY
TRBV9 | . | ASSVDGGARETQY